This TCR beta chain was identified in a study of cytomegalovirus exposure and HLA in healthy donors. The study, taken as a whole, reports: Investigators reported 164 TCR beta chains as tied to cytomegalovirus. In vitro work confirmed that a few CMV-associated chains recognize CMV antigens.

The V gene's germline CDR1 is SQVTM and CDR2 ANQGSEA. Trimming left V 7 bases short and J 3 bases short, with 25 bases between. The CDR3 length is 16 residues. Use of 60 Vbeta and 13 Jbeta primers characterized the PCR. Data came from immunoSEQ multiplex PCR; TCRdb stores just in-frame clones and leaves some out. Its clone listing holds under 200,000 clones. Concerning this clone itself: Its antigen is currently unknown.

The source of this sequence is a woman younger than 30 in good health and CMV-seropositive. The sequencing input was PBMCs. The V call is TRBV29-1, the J call TRBJ2-7, with a possible D match to TRBD1 (6 bases). DNA of the CDR3: TGCAGCGCTATAGGGGGTGTTAAGGAAGGATACTACGAGCAGTACTTC. This codes for CSAIGGVKEGYYEQYF.